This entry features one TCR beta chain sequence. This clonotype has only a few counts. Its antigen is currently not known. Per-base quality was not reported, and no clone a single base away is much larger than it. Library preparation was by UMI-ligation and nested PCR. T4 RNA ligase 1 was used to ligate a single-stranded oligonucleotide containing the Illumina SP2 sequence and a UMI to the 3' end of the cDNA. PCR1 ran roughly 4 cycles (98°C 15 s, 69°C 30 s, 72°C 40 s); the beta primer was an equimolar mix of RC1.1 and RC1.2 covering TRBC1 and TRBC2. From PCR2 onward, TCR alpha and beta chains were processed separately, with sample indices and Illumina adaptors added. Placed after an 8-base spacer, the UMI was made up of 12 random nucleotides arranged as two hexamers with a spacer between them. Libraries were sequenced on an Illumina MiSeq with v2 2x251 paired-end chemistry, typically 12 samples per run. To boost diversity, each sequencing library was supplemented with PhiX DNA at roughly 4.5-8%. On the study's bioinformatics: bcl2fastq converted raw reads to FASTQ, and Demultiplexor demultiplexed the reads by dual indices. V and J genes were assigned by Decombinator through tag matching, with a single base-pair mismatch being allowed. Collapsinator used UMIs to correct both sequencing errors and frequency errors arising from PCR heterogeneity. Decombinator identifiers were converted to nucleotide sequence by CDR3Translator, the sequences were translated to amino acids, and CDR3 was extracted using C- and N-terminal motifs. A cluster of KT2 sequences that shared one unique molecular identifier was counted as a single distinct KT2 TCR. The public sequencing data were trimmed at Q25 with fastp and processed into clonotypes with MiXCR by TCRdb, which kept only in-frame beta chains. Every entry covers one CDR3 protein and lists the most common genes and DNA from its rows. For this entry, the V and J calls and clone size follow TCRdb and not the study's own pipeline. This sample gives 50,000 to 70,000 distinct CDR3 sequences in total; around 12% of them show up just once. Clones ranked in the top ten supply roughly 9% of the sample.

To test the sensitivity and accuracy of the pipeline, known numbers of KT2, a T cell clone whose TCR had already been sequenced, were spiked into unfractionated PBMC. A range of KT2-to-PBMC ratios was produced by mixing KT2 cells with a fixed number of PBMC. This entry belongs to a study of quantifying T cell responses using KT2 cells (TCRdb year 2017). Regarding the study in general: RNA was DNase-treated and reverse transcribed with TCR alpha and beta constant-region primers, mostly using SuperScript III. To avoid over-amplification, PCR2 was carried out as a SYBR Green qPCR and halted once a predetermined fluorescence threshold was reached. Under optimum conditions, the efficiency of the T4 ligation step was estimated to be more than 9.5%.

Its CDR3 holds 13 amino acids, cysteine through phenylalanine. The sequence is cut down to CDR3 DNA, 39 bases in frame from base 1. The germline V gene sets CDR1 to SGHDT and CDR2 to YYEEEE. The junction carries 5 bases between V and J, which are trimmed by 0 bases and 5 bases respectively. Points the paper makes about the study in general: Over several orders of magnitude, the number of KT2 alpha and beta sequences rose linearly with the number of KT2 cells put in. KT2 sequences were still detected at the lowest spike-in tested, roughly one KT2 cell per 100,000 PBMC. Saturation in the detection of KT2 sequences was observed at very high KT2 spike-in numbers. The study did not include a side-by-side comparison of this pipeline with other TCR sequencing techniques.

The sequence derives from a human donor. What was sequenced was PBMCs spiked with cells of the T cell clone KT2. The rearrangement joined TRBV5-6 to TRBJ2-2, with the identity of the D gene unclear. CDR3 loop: CASSLVITGELFF. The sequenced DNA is TGTGCCAGCAGCTTGGTGATTACCGGGGAGCTGTTTTTT.